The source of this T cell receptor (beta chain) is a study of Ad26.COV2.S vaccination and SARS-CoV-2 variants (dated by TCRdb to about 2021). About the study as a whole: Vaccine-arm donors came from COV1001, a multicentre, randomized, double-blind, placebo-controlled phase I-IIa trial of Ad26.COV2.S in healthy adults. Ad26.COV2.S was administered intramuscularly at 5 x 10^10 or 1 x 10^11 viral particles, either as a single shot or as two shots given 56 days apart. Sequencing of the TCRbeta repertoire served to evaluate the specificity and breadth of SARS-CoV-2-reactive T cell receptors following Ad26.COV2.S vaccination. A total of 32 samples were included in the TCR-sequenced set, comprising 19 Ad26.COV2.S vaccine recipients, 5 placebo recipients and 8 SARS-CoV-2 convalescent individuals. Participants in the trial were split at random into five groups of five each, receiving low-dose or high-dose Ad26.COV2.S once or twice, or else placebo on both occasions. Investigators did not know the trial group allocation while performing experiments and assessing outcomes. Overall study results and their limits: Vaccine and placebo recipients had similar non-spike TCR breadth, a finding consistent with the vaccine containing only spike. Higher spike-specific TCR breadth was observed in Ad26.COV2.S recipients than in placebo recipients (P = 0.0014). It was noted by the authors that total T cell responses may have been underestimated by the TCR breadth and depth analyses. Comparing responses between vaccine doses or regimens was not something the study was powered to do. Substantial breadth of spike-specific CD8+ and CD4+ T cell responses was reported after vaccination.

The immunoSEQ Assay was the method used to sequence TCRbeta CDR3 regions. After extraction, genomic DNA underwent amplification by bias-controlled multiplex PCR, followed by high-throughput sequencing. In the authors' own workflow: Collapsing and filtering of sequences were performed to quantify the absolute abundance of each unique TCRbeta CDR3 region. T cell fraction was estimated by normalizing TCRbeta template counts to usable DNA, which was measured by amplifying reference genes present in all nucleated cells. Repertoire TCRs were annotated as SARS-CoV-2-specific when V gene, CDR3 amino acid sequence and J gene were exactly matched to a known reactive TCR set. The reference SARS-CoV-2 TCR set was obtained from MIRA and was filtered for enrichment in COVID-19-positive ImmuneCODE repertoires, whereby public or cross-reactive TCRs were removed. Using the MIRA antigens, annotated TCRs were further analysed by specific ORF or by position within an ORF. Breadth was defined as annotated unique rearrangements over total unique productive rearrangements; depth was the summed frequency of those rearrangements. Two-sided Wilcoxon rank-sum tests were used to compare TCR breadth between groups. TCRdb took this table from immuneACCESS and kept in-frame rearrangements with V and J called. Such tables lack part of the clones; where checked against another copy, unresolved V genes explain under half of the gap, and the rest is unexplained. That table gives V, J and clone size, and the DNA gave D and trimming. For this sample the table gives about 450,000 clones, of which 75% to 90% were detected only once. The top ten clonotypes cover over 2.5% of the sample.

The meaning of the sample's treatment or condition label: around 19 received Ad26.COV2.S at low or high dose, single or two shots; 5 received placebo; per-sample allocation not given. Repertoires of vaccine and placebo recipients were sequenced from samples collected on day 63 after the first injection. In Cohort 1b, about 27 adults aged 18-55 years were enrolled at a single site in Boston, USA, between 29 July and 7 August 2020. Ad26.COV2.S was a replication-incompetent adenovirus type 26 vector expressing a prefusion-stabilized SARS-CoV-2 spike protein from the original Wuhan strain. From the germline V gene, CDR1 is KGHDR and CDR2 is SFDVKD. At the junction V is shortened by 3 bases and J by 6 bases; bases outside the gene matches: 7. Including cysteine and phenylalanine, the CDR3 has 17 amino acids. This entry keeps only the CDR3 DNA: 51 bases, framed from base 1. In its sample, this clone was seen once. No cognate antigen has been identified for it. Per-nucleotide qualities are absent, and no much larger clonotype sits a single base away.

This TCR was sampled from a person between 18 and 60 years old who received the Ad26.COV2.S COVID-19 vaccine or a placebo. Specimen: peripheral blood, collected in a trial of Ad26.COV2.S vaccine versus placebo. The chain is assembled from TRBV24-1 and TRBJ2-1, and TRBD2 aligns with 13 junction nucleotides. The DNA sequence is TGTGCCACCAGTGATGGCACACTAGCGGGGGGGTTCAATGAGCAGTTCTTC. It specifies CATSDGTLAGGFNEQFF.